Detailed here is one T cell receptor (beta chain). Germline assignment: CDR1 SGHTA and CDR2 FQGNSA. The ends lost 2 bases at V and 10 bases at J; junction bases unmatched: 13. This CDR3 has 16 residues. Using immunoSEQ multiplex PCR, the repertoire was profiled, and TCRdb retains in-frame clones only, with some absent. The sample has about 270,000 clones; around 89% are singletons. This sample stems from a study of blood T cell repertoires in COVID-19. About the research overall: PBMCs, B-cell-depleted T cells, or T cells provided the cDNA or gDNA that made up the material.

The chain joins TRBV7-2 to TRBJ2-5; 10 positions match TRBD2. The origin of this receptor is a woman aged 40 to 50 with acute COVID-19. Sequencing was performed on PBMCs or T cells enriched from blood (not recorded which). CDR3 sequence (DNA): TGTGCCAGCAGCTTACGGATTAGCGGGGGGAGAGGAGACCAGTACTTC. This translates into CASSLRISGGRGDQYF.